The rows below give T cell receptor beta chains drawn from one sample of a study of blood T cell repertoires in COVID-19. Only in-frame clones appear in the TCRdb table, and some are missing; sequencing was by immunoSEQ multiplex PCR. The sample holds 130,000 to 150,000 clones, about 88% seen once. Sequenced material: peripheral blood. These receptors all stem from a human donor in a cohort sampled during active COVID-19. CDR3s include the opening cysteine and the closing phenylalanine or tryptophan. A D gene is named only where the DNA matches it firmly. Expanded clones get a size class; other rows say once, few or many, or leave the size out.

J gene,clone size,D gene,V gene,CDR3 DNA,CDR3 protein
TRBJ1-1,-,TRBD1,TRBV7-8,TGTGCCAGCAGCGTACAGGGGTCTCCGGACACTGAAGCTTTCTTT,CASSVQGSPDTEAFF
TRBJ2-1,-,-,TRBV4-3,TGCGCCAGCAGCCAAGATGGGGCGGGACTTCGCAATGAGCAGTTCTTC,CASSQDGAGLRNEQFF
TRBJ1-5,-,TRBD1,TRBV2,TGTGCCAGCAGCGGGACAGGGTTGGCTAGCAATCAGCCCCAGCATTTT,CASSGTGLASNQPQHF
TRBJ2-7,-,TRBD1,TRBV19,TGTGCCAGTCGAGGGACAGGGGGAATCGAGCAGTACTTC,CASRGTGGIEQYF
TRBJ2-7,-,TRBD1,TRBV3-1/TRBV3-2,TGTGCCAGCAGCCAAGAATTCGGACAGGCCGCCCTCTACGAGCAGTACTTC,CASSQEFGQAALYEQYF
TRBJ2-3,-,TRBD2,TRBV7-2,TGTGCCAGCAGCTTATCACGGGGGACTAGCGGGATCGTCACAGATACGCAGTATTTT,CASSLSRGTSGIVTDTQYF
TRBJ1-2,-,TRBD1,TRBV24-1,TGTGCCACCAGAGACAGGGCCAACTATGGCTACACCTTC,CATRDRANYGYTF
TRBJ1-1,-,-,TRBV11-2,TGTGCCAGCAGCCTGTTAACTGAAGCTTTCTTT,CASSLLTEAFF
TRBJ1-2,once,-,TRBV27,TGTGCCAGCAGTTTCACAAGGGGTTCCTATGGCTACACCTTC,CASSFTRGSYGYTF
TRBJ1-5,few,-,TRBV7-6,TGTGCCAGCAGCTCCAATACAGGGTCTGATCAGCCCCAGCATTTT,CASSSNTGSDQPQHF
TRBJ2-4,once,-,TRBV7-3,TGTGCCAGCAGCTTAAACCCCGGGGGAGAAAACATTCAGTACTTC,CASSLNPGGENIQYF
TRBJ2-1,-,TRBD1,TRBV19,TGTGCCAGTAGTTTGGGACAGGGATTGGGTGAGCAGTTCTTC,CASSLGQGLGEQFF
TRBJ2-5,-,-,TRBV27,TGTGCCAGCAGGAGAATCGGGGAGACCCAGTACTTC,CASRRIGETQYF
TRBJ2-1,once,TRBD1,TRBV15,TGTGCCACCAGCAGAGACGGGACAGGGTTAAATGAGCAGTTCTTC,CATSRDGTGLNEQFF
TRBJ1-2,-,-,TRBV9,TGTGCCAGCAGCGTAGTGATCGAGGGCTATGGCTACACCTTC,CASSVVIEGYGYTF
TRBJ2-5,-,TRBD2,TRBV5-4,TGTGCCAGCAGCTTGGGAGCGGGGGGGCCAGAGACCCAGTACTTC,CASSLGAGGPETQYF
TRBJ2-7,-,-,TRBV20-1,TGCAGTGCTAGTGCCCGGGCAGGGACTCCCTACGAGCAGTACTTC,CSASARAGTPYEQYF
TRBJ2-5,-,TRBD1,TRBV30,TGTGCCTGGGGACCAGGGACAGGGAAGCGAGAGACCCAGTACTTC,CAWGPGTGKRETQYF
TRBJ2-3,-,-,TRBV29-1,TGCAGCGTTGAATTAGCGGTGTTTAGTACGCAGTATTTT,CSVELAVFSTQYF
TRBJ2-1,-,TRBD2,TRBV3-1/TRBV3-2,TGTGCCAGCAGTCCAAGGACTAGCGGGGCGCTCTACAATGAGCAGTTCTTC,CASSPRTSGALYNEQFF
TRBJ1-2,once,TRBD1,TRBV19,TGTGCCACCTCAGAGACAGGGGGCGCTTATGGCTACACCTTC,CATSETGGAYGYTF
TRBJ2-3,-,TRBD2,TRBV6-2/TRBV6-3,TGTGCCAGCAGTTACCCCACGATTGGACTAGCGGGGACGGATACGCAGTATTTT,CASSYPTIGLAGTDTQYF
TRBJ1-1,-,-,TRBV19,TGTGCCAGTAGTATTTGGGGACACGATGAAGCTTTCTTT,CASSIWGHDEAFF
TRBJ2-3,-,-,TRBV7-6,TGTGCCAGCAGCGCCCGGACAGATACGCAGTATTTT,CASSARTDTQYF
TRBJ1-2,-,-,TRBV27,TGTGCCAGCGCACCCTCTGACAGGCGGAATGGCTACACCTTC,CASAPSDRRNGYTF
TRBJ1-1,-,-,TRBV19,TGTGCCAGTAGTATTACAGGGAGAGGCACTGAAGCTTTCTTT,CASSITGRGTEAFF
TRBJ1-2,-,TRBD1,TRBV2,TGTGCCAGCGACGAACAGGGGGGCATCTATGGCTACACCTTC,CASDEQGGIYGYTF
TRBJ2-3,-,TRBD1,TRBV5-4,TGTGCCAGCGGGACAGGGGGCCCAGATACGCAGTATTTT,CASGTGGPDTQYF
TRBJ1-2,-,TRBD1,TRBV18,TGTGCCAGCTCCCGCAGACAGGGGGCAGGCCCCCGCTATGGCTACACCTTC,CASSRRQGAGPRYGYTF
TRBJ2-2,-,TRBD1,TRBV7-2,TGTGCCAGCAGCTTAGGGACAGGGGTTGGGGAGCTGTTTTTT,CASSLGTGVGELFF
TRBJ2-1,-,TRBD2,TRBV7-2,TGTGCCAGCAGCTTACTAGCGGGGGTCTACAATGAGCAGTTCTTC,CASSLLAGVYNEQFF
TRBJ2-3,-,-,TRBV18,TGTGCCAGCTCGCGATCGGGACTCCAAAGCACAGATACGCAGTATTTT,CASSRSGLQSTDTQYF
TRBJ2-3,-,TRBD1,TRBV19,TGTGCCAGTAACGACAGGGGTTCAAGCACAGATACGCAGTATTTT,CASNDRGSSTDTQYF
TRBJ2-3,-,-,TRBV7-9,TGTGCCAGCAGCAGAAGGCGTCGGGCAGATACGCAGTATTTT,CASSRRRRADTQYF
TRBJ1-2,once,TRBD1,TRBV28,TGTGCCAGCAGGTTACGGTGGGCGGGACAGGGGCACTATGGCTACACCTTC,CASRLRWAGQGHYGYTF
TRBJ2-1,once,-,TRBV24-1,TGTGCCACCAGTGACTCTCGTTATGAGCAGTTCTTC,CATSDSRYEQFF
TRBJ2-5,once,TRBD2,TRBV4-3,TGCGCCAGCAGCCAAGAACGGACAGGCGATTTCGGACTAGCGGGAGAACGAGAGACCCAGTACTTC,CASSQERTGDFGLAGERETQYF
TRBJ2-7,-,-,TRBV6-5,TGTGCCAGCAGTTCCCTAGTTCCCTACGAGCAGTACTTC,CASSSLVPYEQYF
TRBJ2-5,-,TRBD2,TRBV5-6,TGTGCCAGCAGCTTACCGGGACTAGCGGGAGGAGAGACCCAGTACTTC,CASSLPGLAGGETQYF
TRBJ2-3,-,-,TRBV21-1,TGTGCCAGCAGCAACTCTAGCGGGGGGGCGAGAGATACGCAGTATTTT,CASSNSSGGARDTQYF
TRBJ1-1,-,-,TRBV27,TGTGCCAGCAGTCCCAGTACAGTCACTGAAGCTTTCTTT,CASSPSTVTEAFF
TRBJ2-5,once,TRBD2,TRBV7-6,TGTGCCAGCAGCTTAGTGGGGGGGTACCAAGAGATCCAGTACTTC,CASSLVGGYQEIQYF
TRBJ2-7,-,TRBD1,TRBV5-4,TGTGCCAGCAGCTTGCGGTTTGGTTCGCAGGGGGCTCTGGGCGAGCAGTACTTC,CASSLRFGSQGALGEQYF
TRBJ2-7,-,-,TRBV7-2,TGTGCCAGCAGTCCCTCCGGGGGGCCTTTGGAGCAGTACTTC,CASSPSGGPLEQYF
TRBJ2-7,-,-,TRBV4-3,TGCGCCAGCAGCCACGGACAGACATACGAGCAGTACTTC,CASSHGQTYEQYF
TRBJ2-4,once,TRBD2,TRBV4-2,TGTGCCAGCAGCCAAGAGGTGGGCGGGAGAGCCAAAAACATTCAGTACTTC,CASSQEVGGRAKNIQYF
TRBJ1-4,-,-,TRBV28,TGTGCCAGCAGTTTAGGAGGGGTCGCAACTAATGAAAAACTGTTTTTT,CASSLGGVATNEKLFF
TRBJ2-1,-,TRBD1,TRBV3-1/TRBV3-2,TGTGCCAGCAGCCAAAGGGGACAGGGAGGCAATGAGCAGTTCTTC,CASSQRGQGGNEQFF
TRBJ2-3,-,TRBD2,TRBV4-2,TGTGCCAGCAGCCAAGACCCCTCGGGGGGGACCCTTGGAGATACGCAGTATTTT,CASSQDPSGGTLGDTQYF
TRBJ1-2,-,-,TRBV5-6,TGTGCCAGCAGCTTATCGAACTATGGCTACACCTTC,CASSLSNYGYTF
TRBJ2-1,few,TRBD2,TRBV4-1,TGCGCCAGCAGCCAAGTAGCGGGGGGGCCCTACAATGAGCAGTTCTTC,CASSQVAGGPYNEQFF
TRBJ1-3,-,-,TRBV28,TGTGCCAGCAGTCTCAACAGGGCGGGTGGAAACACCATATATTTT,CASSLNRAGGNTIYF
TRBJ1-1,-,TRBD1,TRBV4-3,TGCGCCAGCAGCCAGGGGACAGGGGGTACCATGAACACTGAAGCTTTCTTT,CASSQGTGGTMNTEAFF
TRBJ1-2,-,TRBD1,TRBV5-1,TGCGCCAGCAGCAAGGGACAGGGGTCGGGTAACTATGGCTACACCTTC,CASSKGQGSGNYGYTF
TRBJ1-4,-,TRBD1,TRBV5-1,TGCGCCAGCAGCCGGGACAGTCGAAATATTGAAAAACTGTTTTTT,CASSRDSRNIEKLFF
TRBJ2-3,-,TRBD2,TRBV5-1,TGCGCCAGCAGCTTGGCCGGAGCGGGGGCAGGCACAGATACGCAGTATTTT,CASSLAGAGAGTDTQYF
TRBJ2-1,-,TRBD1,TRBV30,TGTGCCTGGAGCCAACAGGGGTATGAGCAGTTCTTC,CAWSQQGYEQFF
TRBJ1-6,-,-,TRBV6-5,TGTGCCAGCAGTTACGAGCCAAGCTCCTATAATTCACCCCTCCACTTT,CASSYEPSSYNSPLHF
TRBJ1-5,-,-,TRBV6-5,TGTGCCAGTTTACAGGGATCTGGGGATCAGCCCCAGCATTTT,CASLQGSGDQPQHF
TRBJ1-5,-,-,TRBV28,TGTGCCAGCAGTTTAGGATCGGGACTCCAATCGAGGCAGCCCCAGCATTTT,CASSLGSGLQSRQPQHF